This T cell receptor beta chain originates from a study of a mutant IDH1 vaccine in newly diagnosed glioma. About the study: V12 corresponded to week 35 and V13 to week 47.

Time point described: week 35, safety follow-up. The content of each vaccine dose was 300 ug of mutant IDH1 20-mer peptide, and topical imiquimod accompanied it. On this clone itself: The antigen remains unidentified.

The V gene's germline CDR1 is SGHTA and CDR2 FQGNSA. The germline V and J ends were trimmed by 6 bases and 9 bases, with 9 bases remaining between them. This CDR3 spans 11 amino acids. The repertoire was sequenced with immunoSEQ multiplex PCR; TCRdb's copy has only in-frame clones and lacks some. The sample has about 64,000 clones; about 74% are singletons. The source is a man aged 50 or older with glioma. The input for sequencing was PBMCs, taken from a glioma patient whose treatment included an IDH1 peptide vaccine. The chain recombines TRBV7-2 with TRBJ1-5; the D is unclear. The CDR3 is CASRSRGPQHF. The DNA of the CDR3 is TGTGCCAGCAGATCCCGGGGGCCCCAGCATTTT.